This entry describes one T cell receptor beta chain. Its specificity is not known. From germline, CDR1 is GTSNPN and CDR2 SVGIG (reference sequence). The CDR3 runs to 13 residues. Trimming cost V 5 bases and J 1 base, with 11 bases left between them. TCRdb keeps only in-frame clones here, not all; method: immunoSEQ multiplex PCR. The sample lists 50,000 to 70,000 clones, 85% to 95% occurring once. These data belong to a study of OX40 agonist ivuxolimab in advanced cancers. Across the study: Of the patients, three showed partial responses, one with hepatocellular carcinoma and two with cutaneous melanoma.

Findings of the study overall: CD8+ T cells (on average) carried more expanded clones than CD4+ T cells. The authors also found low normalized T-cell clonal expansion in some nonresponders.

This clonotype was sampled from an adult with an advanced solid tumor such as melanoma, head and neck, liver or kidney cancer. This chain uses TRBV30 with TRBJ1-1, with D perhaps matching TRBD1 (6 bases). Sequencing used CD4+ or CD8+ T cells sorted from blood, obtained in a trial of the OX40 agonist ivuxolimab. CDR3 sequence (DNA): TGTGCCTGGGGAAAGACAGGGAACACTGAAGCTTTCTTT. It yields the protein CAWGKTGNTEAFF.